The 18 T cell receptor beta chains presented below share a single source sample, sequenced in a study of cytomegalovirus exposure and HLA in healthy donors. The PCR contained 60 Vbeta and 13 Jbeta primers. The assay was immunoSEQ multiplex PCR, and TCRdb's table has in-frame clones only and misses some. The sample lists about 110,000 clones, around three quarters occurring once. Sequencing was done on a sample of PBMCs. Receptors were obtained from a female donor in good health and CMV-seropositive.

The chain employs TRBV5-1 and TRBJ2-3; 10 nucleotides line up with TRBD2. J gave up 2 bases and V 0 bases, and 6 bases lay outside the gene matches. From germline, CDR1 is SGHRS and CDR2 YFSETQ. This CDR3 comprises 17 residues. CDR3 in amino acids: CASSLVSGGQATDTQYF. The CDR3 DNA is TGCGCCAGCAGCTTGGTTAGCGGGGGGCAAGCCACAGATACGCAGTATTTT. Full variable domain (missing parts from reference TRBV5-1 and TRBJ2-3): KAGVTQTPRYLIKTRGQQVTLSCSPISGHRSVSWYQQTPGQGLQFLFEYFSETQRNKGNFPGRFSGRQFSNSRSEMNVSTLELGDSALYLCASSLVSGGQATDTQYFGPGTRLTVL.

V gene TRBV29-1 combines with J gene TRBJ2-1; D is ambiguous. Deletions cut 7 bases from V and 5 bases from J, with 6 bases between. This CDR3 spans 10 amino acids. Germline-derived CDR1 and CDR2 are SQVTM and ANQGSEA. Written as DNA, the CDR3 is TGCAGCGGGAGTCACAATGAGCAGTTCTTC. Protein product: CSGSHNEQFF.

The V gene is TRBV7-9, the J gene TRBJ2-7; no clear D. The germline V and J ends were trimmed by 4 bases and 1 base, with 14 bases remaining between them. Germline V lookup: CDR1 SEHNR, CDR2 FQNEAQ (reference sequence). The length of the CDR3 is 15 residues. In nucleotides, the CDR3 is TGTGCCAGCAGCTCCACCAATGGCAAGTCCTACGAGCAGTACTTC. This sequence encodes CASSSTNGKSYEQYF.

The table lists this clone with a count of one. The chain uses TRBV11-2 and TRBJ1-1; possibly TRBD1 for D (6 bases). Germline CDR1 SGHAT, CDR2 FQNNGV. Trimming left V 3 bases short and J 1 base short, with 9 bases between. This CDR3 contains 14 residues. The CDR3 DNA sequence: TGTGCCAGCAGCTTCTCGGACAGGAACACTGAAGCTTTCTTT. Translated, it gives CASSFSDRNTEAFF.

J is TRBJ2-7 and V is TRBV28, with TRBD2 matching 8 bases. Unmatched junction bases numbered 11, after V lost 8 bases and J lost 5 bases. The CDR3 length is 14 residues. Looked up from germline, CDR1 is MDHEN and CDR2 is SYDVKM. The DNA for the CDR3 is TGTGCCAGCTGTGGAAGCGGGAGTAGGAACGAGCAGTACTTC. It yields the protein CASCGSGSRNEQYF.

The chain links TRBV5-1 to TRBJ1-1, with 7 bases fitting TRBD1. The CDR3 spans 15 residues. Trimming took 2 bases from V and 5 from J; bases not matched to a gene: 9. Per germline, CDR1 SGHRS and CDR2 YFSETQ. CDR3 residues: CASSFRGASGTEAFF. The CDR3 DNA reads TGCGCCAGCAGCTTCAGGGGGGCGTCGGGGACTGAAGCTTTCTTT. The full variable domain, rest sourced from reference TRBV5-1 and TRBJ1-1, is KAGVTQTPRYLIKTRGQQVTLSCSPISGHRSVSWYQQTPGQGLQFLFEYFSETQRNKGNFPGRFSGRQFSNSRSEMNVSTLELGDSALYLCASSFRGASGTEAFFGQGTRLTVV.

This chain links TRBV2 with TRBJ1-2; 8 nucleotides agree with TRBD1. V lost 8 bases to trimming and J lost 6 bases; unmatched junction nucleotides: 14. From germline, CDR1 is SNHLY and CDR2 FYNNEI. The CDR3 covers 15 residues. CDR3 bases: TGTGCCAGCCGAAAAAAGGCAGGGGGCTACGATGGCTACACCTTC. It translates to CASRKKAGGYDGYTF.

This clone has just a few counts. The rearrangement links TRBV4-1 to TRBJ1-5, with a weak D call TRBD1 (6 bases). The V gene's germline CDR1 is MGHRA and CDR2 YSYEKL. The CDR3 runs to 20 residues. V was pared by 4 bases and J by 4 bases, with 29 bases between. The CDR3 nucleotides read TGCGCCAGCAGCCCAGAGTCCTGGGCCGTAAGACTTACAGGGAATCAGCCCCAGCATTTT. It yields the protein CASSPESWAVRLTGNQPQHF.

This clone was found once. The chain links TRBV5-1 to TRBJ2-3; D gene unclear. The CDR3 contains 13 residues. V gave up 0 bases and J gave up 2 bases, with 4 bases separating them. Germline V gives CDR1 SGHRS, CDR2 YFSETQ. Written as DNA, the CDR3 is TGCGCCAGCAGCTTGGATAACACAGATACGCAGTATTTT. Translating it yields CASSLDNTDTQYF.

The CDR3 DNA reads as TGTGCCAGCAGCTTAGGTCGGCAGGGGGCAGGTCGTGGTAACATTCAGTACTTC. Its protein product is CASSLGRQGAGRGNIQYF. V and J are TRBV7-2 and TRBJ2-4; 8 bases agree with TRBD1. V trimming: 1 base; J trimming: 7 bases; junction bases outside the gene matches: 15. Per germline, CDR1 SGHTA and CDR2 FQGNSA. The CDR3 has 18 amino acids. Full variable domain (remainder filled in from reference TRBV7-2 and TRBJ2-4): GAGVSQSPSNKVTEKGKDVELRCDPISGHTALYWYRQSLGQGLEFLIYFQGNSAPDKSGLPSDRFSAERTGGSVSTLTIQRTQQEDSAVYLCASSLGRQGAGRGNIQYFGAGTRLSVL.

This sequence joins TRBV30 and TRBJ1-3, with D perhaps TRBD1 (5 bases). The CDR3 is 15 residues long. The V gene lost 4 bases and the J gene lost 0 bases, with 13 bases spanning the gap. CDR1 is GTSNPN, CDR2 SVGIG, per germline (reference sequence). In nucleotides, the CDR3 is TGTGCCTGGACCGAAGACAGTTACTCTGGAAACACCATATATTTT. It codes for CAWTEDSYSGNTIYF.

This clone has just a few counts. The chain couples TRBV25-1 to TRBJ1-2; TRBD1 might be the D (6 bases). Germline V gives CDR1 MGHDK, CDR2 SYGVNS. This CDR3 region has 12 residues. V gave up 5 bases and J gave up 7 bases, with 11 bases separating them. The CDR3 bases are TGTGCCAGCAGTCACAGGGCTGGTGGCTACACCTTC. Residues: CASSHRAGGYTF.

This clone was seen a handful of times. This rearrangement joins TRBV4-1 to TRBJ2-7; tentatively, D is TRBD1 (6 bases). This CDR3 region has 13 residues. CDR1 MGHRA and CDR2 YSYEKL come from the germline V gene. V gave up 3 bases and J gave up 6 bases, with 12 bases separating them. The CDR3 region is CASSQRGKTEQYF. In DNA, the CDR3 is TGCGCCAGCAGCCAGAGGGGGAAAACCGAGCAGTACTTC.

The chain links TRBV12-5 to TRBJ2-7, with 8 bases identical to TRBD1. Germline loops: CDR1 LGHNT, CDR2 FRNRAP. The J segment lost 3 bases and the V segment lost 6 bases, leaving 10 bases of the junction unmatched. The length of the CDR3 is 15 residues. This chain's CDR3 is CASGSGQGGIYEQYF. CDR3 bases: TGTGCTAGTGGGTCCGGACAGGGTGGTATCTACGAGCAGTACTTC. Filled out from reference TRBV12-5 and TRBJ2-7, the complete variable domain reads DARVTQTPRHKVTEMGQEVTMRCQPILGHNTVFWYRQTMMQGLELLAYFRNRAPLDDSGMPKDRFSAEMPDATLATLKIQPSEPRDSAVYFCASGSGQGGIYEQYFGPGTRLTVT.

This clone turned up a few times. This rearrangement joins TRBV4-2 to TRBJ2-4; D is unclear. The CDR3 is 13 residues long. V dropped 1 base and J dropped 4 bases, with 5 bases sitting between them. The germline V gene has CDR1 LGHNA and CDR2 YNFKEQ. The CDR3 DNA follows: TGTGCCAGCAGCCAAGGTCAGAAAAACATTCAGTACTTC. Its translation is CASSQGQKNIQYF.

The chain is built from TRBV28 and TRBJ2-7; TRBD2 is a possible D gene (6 bases). CDR1 is MDHEN, CDR2 SYDVKM, per germline. This CDR3 has 13 amino acids. Trimming took off 6 bases at V and 3 bases at J, with 12 bases between the two ends. The CDR3 is CASRAGGYYEQYF. As DNA, the CDR3 is TGTGCCAGCAGGGCCGGGGGATACTACGAGCAGTACTTC.

This clone was observed a handful of times. The chain joins TRBV7-2 to TRBJ1-4; 8 nucleotides align to TRBD1. The V and J ends lost 6 bases and 5 bases, in that order; junction bases with no gene match: 8. The CDR3 is made up of 15 amino acids. From germline, CDR1 is SGHTA and CDR2 FQGNSA. The CDR3: CASSTRTGINEKLFF. For the CDR3, the DNA is TGTGCCAGCAGTACCCGGACAGGGATAAATGAAAAACTGTTTTTT.

This chain links TRBV28 with TRBJ2-5, with TRBD2 matching over 12 bases. The assigned J gene may be wrong: the sequence end matches TRBJ2-7 better. In germline, CDR1 is MDHEN, CDR2 SYDVKM. The CDR3 spans 19 residues. CDR3 in amino acids: CASSFTPTSGGLLFYEQYF. The CDR3 bases are TGTGCCAGCAGTTTTACCCCAACTAGCGGGGGGCTGCTGTTCTACGAGCAGTACTTC.